This passage covers 20 T cell receptor beta chains from one sample sequenced in a study of T-cell reconstitution after alpha-beta-depleted transplantation in children. Unique molecular identifiers were built into the TCRbeta library. TCRdb itself ran the PCR reads through MiXCR, one entry per CDR3 protein. The table shows 150,000 to 200,000 distinct CDR3 sequences, with over 5.5% occurring only once. The specimen comprised PBMCs from the stem cell graft donor, sampled from the stem cell graft. The receptors were sampled from a human donor who donated a stem cell graft to a child with Wiskott-Aldrich syndrome.

This clonotype was picked up a small number of times. This chain joins TRBV19 and TRBJ2-2; 7 nucleotides align to TRBD2. Per germline, CDR1 LNHDA and CDR2 SQIVND (reference sequence). The CDR3 spans 14 residues. The V gene end was trimmed by 7 bases and the J gene end by 2 bases; junction bases not matched to a gene: 4. This CDR3 reads CASTRGGNTGELFF. Here the CDR3 DNA reads TGTGCCAGTACCCGCGGGGGAAACACCGGGGAGCTGTTTTTT.

The table lists this clonotype with a few counts. V and J are TRBV4-3 and TRBJ1-5; D call uncertain. The ends were cut back, 4 bases at V and 5 bases at J, with 9 bases in the middle. The CDR3 consists of 13 residues. Germline V gene sequence: CDR1 LGHNA, CDR2 YSLEER. CDR3 amino acids: CASSRTAYQPQHF. The CDR3 DNA reads TGCGCCAGCAGCCGAACAGCCTATCAGCCCCAGCATTTT.

This clonotype appeared many times. J is TRBJ2-7 and V is TRBV9, with D perhaps TRBD1 or TRBD2 (5 bases each). The CDR3 loop spans 15 amino acids. Germline assignment: CDR1 SGDLS and CDR2 YYNGEE. Trimming left V 0 bases short and J 5 bases short, with 15 bases between. This CDR3 is CASSVGEGRTHEQYF. The CDR3 DNA reads as TGTGCCAGCAGCGTAGGAGAGGGGCGAACCCACGAGCAGTACTTC.

In its sample, this clonotype was seen many times. J is TRBJ2-7 and V is TRBV25-1; D unresolved. V was cut by 2 bases and J by 5 bases, with 10 bases left in between. Germline CDR1 is MGHDK and CDR2 is SYGVNS. The CDR3 consists of 13 residues. In DNA, the CDR3 is TGTGCCAGCAGTGAAAGCAGGTGGGACGAGCAGTACTTC. Encoded protein: CASSESRWDEQYF.

The gene calls are TRBV3-1 and TRBJ1-1; D unresolved. Trimming took 0 bases from V and 0 from J, leaving 11 bases between them. The CDR3 spans 16 residues. Per the germline V gene, CDR1 is LGHDT and CDR2 is YNNKEL (reference sequence). DNA for the CDR3: TGTGCCAGCAGCCAAGATCAAAATCGGGTGAACACTGAAGCTTTCTTT. Its protein is CASSQDQNRVNTEAFF. Drawing the rest from reference TRBV3-1 and TRBJ1-1, the complete variable domain is DTAVSQTPKYLVTQMGNDKSIKCEQNLGHDTMYWYKQDSKKFLKIMFSYNNKELIINETVPNRFSPKSPDKAHLNLHINSLELGDSAVYFCASSQDQNRVNTEAFFGQGTRLTVV.

This clonotype was detected many times. The rearrangement links TRBV29-1 to TRBJ2-7; D is possibly TRBD1 (5 bases). Germline V lookup: CDR1 SQVTM, CDR2 ANQGSEA. This CDR3 has 15 residues. V dropped 6 bases and J dropped 2 bases, with 20 bases sitting between them. The CDR3 nucleotides read TGCAGCGTCGCCGTGGATACAGGTCGCCCCTACGAGCAGTACTTC. It codes for CSVAVDTGRPYEQYF.

This clonotype came up many times. This chain joins TRBV20-1 and TRBJ2-3; 10 nucleotides line up with TRBD1. The CDR3 spans 15 residues. The germline CDR1 and CDR2 sequences are DFQATT and SNEGSKA (reference sequence). V was clipped by 6 bases and J by 1 base; unmatched bases: 7. CDR3 loop: CSACCDRGRTDTQYF. In DNA form, the CDR3 reads TGCAGTGCGTGTTGCGACAGGGGGCGCACAGATACGCAGTATTTT.

The sample holds many counts of this clonotype. CDR3 residues: CASSFASSYNSPLHF. The CDR3 DNA sequence: TGTGCCAGCAGTTTTGCGAGCTCCTATAATTCACCCCTCCACTTT. The chain uses TRBV12-3 or TRBV12-4 and TRBJ1-6; D is unresolved. There are 15 residues in the CDR3. V gave up 3 bases and J gave up 0 bases, with 6 bases separating them.

This clonotype was seen many times. The chain recombines TRBV7-2 with TRBJ1-2, with D unclear. Germline assignment: CDR1 SGHTA and CDR2 FQGNSA. The CDR3 has 14 amino acids. V lost 5 bases to trimming and J lost 2 bases, with 12 bases between them. DNA of the CDR3: TGTGCCAGCAGCCACCCTTCAGGAAACTATGGCTACACCTTC. Protein: CASSHPSGNYGYTF. Combining the CDR3 with reference TRBV7-2 and TRBJ1-2 gives the whole variable domain GAGVSQSPSNKVTEKGKDVELRCDPISGHTALYWYRQSLGQGLEFLIYFQGNSAPDKSGLPSDRFSAERTGGSVSTLTIQRTQQEDSAVYLCASSHPSGNYGYTFGSGTRLTVV.

This clonotype was detected ten times or more. J is TRBJ2-7 and V is TRBV20-1; perhaps TRBD2 as D (5 bases). The length of the CDR3 is 12 residues. Trimming left V 6 bases short and J 0 bases short, with 9 bases between. Germline CDR1 reads DFQATT; CDR2 reads SNEGSKA (reference sequence). The CDR3 DNA follows: TGCAGTGCCAAACTAGACTCCTACGAGCAGTACTTC. Its protein product is CSAKLDSYEQYF.

Only a few counts were recorded for this clonotype. The chain joins TRBV7-9 to TRBJ1-3; D is ambiguous. The CDR3 is 14 amino acids. The V and J ends lost 5 bases and 4 bases respectively, with 12 bases between them. Germline V gene data show CDR1 as SEHNR and CDR2 as FQNEAQ (reference sequence). The chain's CDR3 is CASSRAGSGNTIYF. In nucleotides, the CDR3 is TGTGCCAGCAGCCGCGCGGGATCAGGAAACACCATATATTTT. The full variable domain, rest sourced from reference TRBV7-9 and TRBJ1-3, is DTGVSQNPRHKITKRGQNVTFRCDPISEHNRLYWYRQTLGQGPEFLTYFQNEAQLEKSRLLSDRFSAERPKGSFSTLEIQRTEQGDSAMYLCASSRAGSGNTIYFGEGSWLTVV.

The chain joins TRBV25-1 to TRBJ2-6, with D unclear. This CDR3 has 15 residues. Between the trimmed V and J ends, which lost 1 base and 2 bases, there was a span of 6 bases. Germline V gives CDR1 MGHDK, CDR2 SYGVNS. The CDR3 DNA sequence: TGTGCCAGCAGTGAATGGAAGGCTGGGGCCAACGTCCTGACTTTC. Protein: CASSEWKAGANVLTF. The complete variable domain, with remaining parts taken from reference TRBV25-1 and TRBJ2-6, reads EADIYQTPRYLVIGTGKKITLECSQTMGHDKMYWYQQDPGMELHLIHYSYGVNSTEKGDLSSESTVSRIRTEHFPLTLESARPSHTSQYLCASSEWKAGANVLTFGAGSRLTVL.

This clonotype showed up many times. J is TRBJ2-3 and V is TRBV12-3 or TRBV12-4; D gene ambiguous. The germline V and J ends were trimmed by 5 bases and 6 bases, with 9 bases remaining between them. The CDR3 runs to 12 residues. The chain's CDR3 is CASSALWDTQYF. The DNA of the CDR3 is TGTGCCAGCAGTGCCCTCTGGGATACGCAGTATTTT.

This clonotype was recorded at least ten times. V usage is TRBV20-1 and J usage is TRBJ2-1, with TRBD2 as a possible D gene (5 bases). The CDR3 totals 14 residues. V lost 3 bases, J lost 4 bases, and 13 bases lay in between. Per germline, CDR1 DFQATT and CDR2 SNEGSKA (reference sequence). This CDR3 reads CSASRLTPYNEQFF. DNA of the CDR3: TGCAGTGCTAGTAGACTAACACCATACAATGAGCAGTTCTTC.

At least ten counts were recorded for this clonotype. The rearrangement links TRBV12-3 or TRBV12-4 to TRBJ2-6; 10 bases fit TRBD1. The CDR3 is made up of 18 amino acids. Trimming cost V 6 bases and J 0 bases; bases outside gene matches: 8. The DNA of the CDR3 is TGTGCCAGCAGGCTCGGGACAGGGGTTCCCTCTGGGGCCAACGTCCTGACTTTC. Residues: CASRLGTGVPSGANVLTF.

This clonotype was counted many times. The chain employs TRBV28 and TRBJ1-2; 9 nucleotides match TRBD1. CDR3 size: 16 residues. Trimming at V came to 4 bases and at J to 2 bases, leaving 8 bases not matched to a gene. Germline CDR1 MDHEN, CDR2 SYDVKM. CDR3 loop: CASSSPGQGLNYGYTF. The CDR3 DNA sequence: TGTGCCAGCAGTTCCCCGGGACAGGGATTAAACTATGGCTACACCTTC.

In its sample, this clonotype was seen many times. The V gene is TRBV4-2, the J gene TRBJ1-1; TRBD1 matches 8 bases. V dropped 4 bases and J dropped 1; count of bases not matched to a gene: 8. Germline lookup yields CDR1 LGHNA and CDR2 YNFKEQ. The CDR3 consists of 16 residues. The CDR3 DNA reads as TGTGCCAGCAGCCGCAATACCGGGACAGGGAACACTGAAGCTTTCTTT. Its protein product is CASSRNTGTGNTEAFF.

This clonotype has just a few counts. The chain employs TRBV5-1 and TRBJ2-5; D may correspond to TRBD1 or TRBD2 (6 bases each). Germline loops: CDR1 SGHRS, CDR2 YFSETQ. The CDR3 length is 14 residues. V shed 4 bases and J shed 4 bases, with 14 bases lying between them. Here the CDR3 reads CASSGRGDRETQYF. DNA of the CDR3: TGCGCCAGCAGCGGAAGGGGGGATCGAGAGACCCAGTACTTC.

This clonotype occurred many times. The chain carries TRBV7-9 and TRBJ1-1; D may be TRBD1 (5 bases). The CDR3 loop spans 12 amino acids. Germline V gene lookup returns CDR1 SEHNR and CDR2 FQNEAQ (reference sequence). With 5 bases removed from V and 3 bases from J, the gap between germline ends came to 7 bases. CDR3 region: CASSRGDTEAFF. CDR3 DNA sequence: TGTGCCAGCAGCCGGGGCGACACTGAAGCTTTCTTT.

This clonotype appeared many times. The chain is built from TRBV5-1 and TRBJ2-7, with 9 bases fitting TRBD1. Germline V lookup: CDR1 SGHRS, CDR2 YFSETQ. The CDR3 extends over 15 amino acids. The V and J ends lost 1 base and 1 base, in that order; junction bases with no gene match: 3. In DNA, the CDR3 is TGCGCCAGCAGCTTGAAGGGACAGGGATCCTACGAGCAGTACTTC. Translated: CASSLKGQGSYEQYF.